The 11 T cell receptor beta chains given below trace back to one sample, sequenced in a study of control samples from healthy donors and cancer patients. Here immunoSEQ multiplex PCR was the method, and the copy in TCRdb shows in-frame clones only, minus some. Among just under 75,000 clones listed, about 90% were seen once. Sequencing input: blood. The receptors shown here come from a woman in her forties or fifties in good health.

The rearrangement uses TRBV7-8 and TRBJ2-5; D remains ambiguous. The V end lost 0 bases, the J end lost 0 bases, and 8 bases lay between the germline ends. The V gene's germline CDR1 is SGHVS and CDR2 FQNEAQ. This CDR3 has 15 residues. CDR3 in amino acids: CASSLAWTDQETQYF. CDR3 sequence (DNA): TGTGCCAGCAGCTTAGCCTGGACGGACCAAGAGACCCAGTACTTC.

The rearrangement links TRBV24-1 to TRBJ2-7; 10 bases map to TRBD1. J was trimmed by 6 bases and V by 4 bases; bases with no gene match: 8. CDR1 and CDR2 (germline): KGHDR, SFDVKD. This CDR3 is 15 amino acids long. The CDR3 reads CATSDLRDRGGEQYF. The DNA of the CDR3 is TGTGCCACCAGTGACCTCCGGGACAGGGGTGGCGAGCAGTACTTC.

V gene TRBV28 combines with J gene TRBJ1-1; no clear D gene. CDR1 and CDR2 from the germline V gene are MDHEN and SYDVKM. The CDR3 runs to 11 residues. V was cut by 3 bases and J by 6 bases, with 5 bases left in between. CDR3 amino acids: CASSFFAEAFF. CDR3 DNA: TGTGCCAGCAGTTTCTTTGCTGAAGCTTTCTTT.

V is TRBV7-3 and J is TRBJ2-1; TRBD2 might be the D (6 bases). The CDR3 runs 15 residues. V was cut by 0 bases and J by 9 bases, with 15 bases left in between. Germline loops: CDR1 SGHTA, CDR2 FQGTGA. Here the CDR3 DNA reads TGTGCCAGCAGCTTAACCGGGAGCTGGGCCAGTGAGCAGTTCTTC. Residues: CASSLTGSWASEQFF.

The rearrangement joins TRBV19 to TRBJ2-4; 11 bases map to TRBD2. Germline CDR1 LNHDA, CDR2 SQIVND (reference sequence). CDR3 length: 18 residues. Losses at the gene ends were 5 bases for V and 0 bases for J; bases not matched to a gene: 9. The CDR3 loop reads CASSQPGLAVLAKNIQYF. CDR3 nucleotides: TGTGCCAGTAGTCAACCGGGACTAGCGGTCTTAGCCAAAAACATTCAGTACTTC. The full variable domain, with the rest looked up from reference TRBV19 and TRBJ2-4, is DGGITQSPKYLFRKEGQNVTLSCEQNLNHDAMYWYRQDPGQGLRLIYYSQIVNDFQKGDIAEGYSVSREKKESFPLTVTSAQKNPTAFYLCASSQPGLAVLAKNIQYFGAGTRLSVL.

This chain links TRBV28 with TRBJ2-1; TRBD2 matches 13 bases. V shed 4 bases, J shed 9 bases, and the junction held 9 bases outside the gene matches. The V gene's germline CDR1 is MDHEN and CDR2 SYDVKM. The CDR3 extends over 16 amino acids. The CDR3 is CASSSGRTSGSSEQFF. The CDR3 DNA is TGTGCCAGCAGTTCCGGGAGGACTAGCGGGAGTTCTGAGCAGTTCTTC.

The rearrangement links TRBV9 to TRBJ1-6; 10 nucleotides align to TRBD1. This CDR3 contains 15 residues. CDR1 is SGDLS and CDR2 is YYNGEE in the germline V gene. V was clipped by 0 bases and J by 10 bases; unmatched bases: 4. The CDR3 protein is CASSVDGTGDSPLHF. CDR3 DNA sequence: TGTGCCAGCAGCGTAGATGGGACAGGGGACTCACCCCTCCACTTT.

V usage is TRBV24-1 and J usage is TRBJ2-1; 11 bases are a match to TRBD2. The V segment lost 5 bases and the J segment 6 bases; nucleotides outside the gene matches: 8. CDR1 is KGHDR and CDR2 is SFDVKD in the germline V gene. The CDR3 sequence is 16 residues long. CDR3 bases: TGTGCCACCAGTGGTCATAGCGGGAGGGCCCCCAATGAGCAGTTCTTC. Translation gives CATSGHSGRAPNEQFF.

The chain is built from TRBV5-1 and TRBJ2-1, with 11 bases that match TRBD2. The V gene's germline CDR1 is SGHRS and CDR2 YFSETQ. The CDR3 loop spans 15 amino acids. The J segment lost 5 bases and the V segment lost 3 bases, leaving 4 bases of the junction unmatched. In DNA form, the CDR3 reads TGCGCCAGCAGCTCACTAGCGGGAGAACACAATGAGCAGTTCTTC. It translates to CASSSLAGEHNEQFF. Full variable domain (rest looked up from reference TRBV5-1 and TRBJ2-1): KAGVTQTPRYLIKTRGQQVTLSCSPISGHRSVSWYQQTPGQGLQFLFEYFSETQRNKGNFPGRFSGRQFSNSRSEMNVSTLELGDSALYLCASSSLAGEHNEQFFGPGTRLTVL.

The chain joins TRBV6-5 to TRBJ2-7; 9 bases line up with TRBD2. Germline V gives CDR1 MNHEY, CDR2 SVGAGI. V shed 6 bases and J 4 bases; nucleotides not matched to a gene: 7. The CDR3 has 14 residues. DNA for the CDR3: TGTGCCAGCAGCCGTAGCGGGAGTGGGTACGAGCAGTACTTC. This gives the protein CASSRSGSGYEQYF.

V gene TRBV5-1 combines with J gene TRBJ2-1; weak D call: TRBD2 (5 bases). Germline assignment: CDR1 SGHRS and CDR2 YFSETQ. The CDR3 length is 15 residues. The ends were cut back, 0 bases at V and 4 bases at J, with 11 bases in the middle. The chain's CDR3 is CASSLVEGSYNEQFF. CDR3 in DNA: TGCGCCAGCAGCTTGGTTGAGGGCAGTTACAATGAGCAGTTCTTC.